The 3 T cell receptor beta chains below were found in one sample sequenced in a study of cytomegalovirus exposure and HLA in healthy donors. Primers: 60 Vbeta forward and 13 Jbeta reverse. Here immunoSEQ multiplex PCR was the method, and the copy in TCRdb shows in-frame clones only, minus some. The top ten hold 3% to 4% of the sample, which has some 210,000 clones, approximately 82% seen once. Sequencing was performed on PBMCs. These receptors were collected from a male donor in good health and CMV-seronegative.

This clone appeared a few times. This chain uses TRBV4-1 with TRBJ1-1; D uncertain. The CDR3 has 12 amino acids. Germline CDR1 is MGHRA and CDR2 is YSYEKL. V was shortened by 4 bases and J by 11 bases, with 14 bases between the two germline ends. The CDR3 loop is CASSRGDAGAFF. The CDR3 DNA reads TGCGCCAGCAGCCGCGGGGATGCTGGGGCTTTCTTT.

The V call is TRBV21-1, the J call TRBJ2-5; TRBD1, the D gene given by the table, was not confirmed from the DNA. TRBV21-1 counts as a pseudogene. The CDR3 length is 13 residues. CDR3 coding DNA: TGTGCCAGCAGCAAATGGGGGCCAGAGACCCAGTACTTC. Amino acid sequence: CASSKWGPETQYF.

DNA for the CDR3: TGTGCCAGCAGTCGACGAGCGGGGGTTTACAATGAGCAGTTCTTC. Translation gives CASSRRAGVYNEQFF. The rearrangement joins TRBV6-5 to TRBJ2-1, with 8 bases aligning to TRBD2. V was pared by 5 bases and J by 4 bases, with 7 bases of the junction left unmatched. The CDR3 extends over 15 amino acids. From germline, CDR1 is MNHEY and CDR2 SVGAGI.